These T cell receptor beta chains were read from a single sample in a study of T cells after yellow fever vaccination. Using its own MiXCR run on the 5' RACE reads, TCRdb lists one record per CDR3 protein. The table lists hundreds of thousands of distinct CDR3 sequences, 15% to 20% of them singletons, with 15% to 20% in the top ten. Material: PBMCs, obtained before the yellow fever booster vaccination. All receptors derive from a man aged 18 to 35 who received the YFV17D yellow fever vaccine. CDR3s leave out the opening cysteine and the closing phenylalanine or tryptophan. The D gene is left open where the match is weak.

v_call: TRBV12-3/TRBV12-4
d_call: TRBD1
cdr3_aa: ASSWRQGNNSPLH

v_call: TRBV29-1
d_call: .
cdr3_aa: SVERARALNTEAF

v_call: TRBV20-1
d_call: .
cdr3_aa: SARTTLNTEAF

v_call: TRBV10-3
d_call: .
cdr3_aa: AISGRDRGIGNTEAF

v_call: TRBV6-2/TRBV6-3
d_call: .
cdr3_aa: ASSPVHLGGKTQY

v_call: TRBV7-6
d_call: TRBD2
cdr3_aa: ASSYTSGLGLDTQY

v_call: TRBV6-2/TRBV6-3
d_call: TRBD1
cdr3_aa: ASRESGQGTYNEQF

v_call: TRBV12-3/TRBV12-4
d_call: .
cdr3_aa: ASGPGAYQETQY

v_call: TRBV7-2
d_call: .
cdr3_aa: ASSPRFTDTQY

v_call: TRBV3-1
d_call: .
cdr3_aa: ASSPWEPSSYEQY

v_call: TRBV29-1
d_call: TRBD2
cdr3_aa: SVALAGYTGELF

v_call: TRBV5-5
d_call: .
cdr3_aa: ASSLRDVYYEQY

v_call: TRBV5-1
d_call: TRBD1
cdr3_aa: ASSLGQGANEQF

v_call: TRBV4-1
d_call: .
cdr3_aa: ASSPLQTDTQY

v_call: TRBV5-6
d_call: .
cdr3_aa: ASRRTTYIEQF

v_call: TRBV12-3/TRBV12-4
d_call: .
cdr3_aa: ASSLAQNTGINYGYT

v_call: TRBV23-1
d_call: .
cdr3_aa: ASSQLGQFGGEKLF